This T cell receptor beta chain was retrieved from a study of cytomegalovirus exposure and HLA in healthy donors. Use of 60 Vbeta and 13 Jbeta primers characterized the PCR. Produced via immunoSEQ multiplex PCR; TCRdb's table is partial and in-frame only. The sample has about 190,000 clones; more than 70% are singletons. The clonotype comes from a man aged 25-40 years in good health and CMV-seropositive. The specimen sequenced was PBMCs.

CDR3 DNA sequence: TGTGCCAGCAGTGCTCGTGCCAGCGGTGAAAAACTGTTTTTT. It codes for CASSARASGEKLFF. The chain is built from TRBV2 and TRBJ1-4, with D unclear. V was pared by 4 bases and J by 7 bases, with 13 bases between. The germline CDR1 and CDR2 sequences are SNHLY and FYNNEI. The length of the CDR3 is 14 residues. Complete variable domain (other parts from reference TRBV2 and TRBJ1-4): EPEVTQTPSHQVTQMGQEVILRCVPISNHLYFYWYRQILGQKVEFLVSFYNNEISEKSEIFDDQFSVERPDGSNFTLKIRSTKLEDSAMYFCASSARASGEKLFFGSGTQLSVL.